The 18 T cell receptor beta chains in this list originate from one sample, sequenced in a study of blood T cell repertoires in COVID-19. Profiling relied on immunoSEQ multiplex PCR, and the TCRdb table lists in-frame clones only, not all of them. The repertoire holds 250,000 to 350,000 clones, with about 85% as singletons. The sequenced sample was peripheral blood. The receptors originated from a human donor with COVID-19, enrolled during active disease. The donor label of this sample is uncertain.

CDR3 nucleotides: TGTGCCAGCAGACCACCAGGGGACCTCTACGAGCAGTACTTC. Its protein is CASRPPGDLYEQYF. The chain combines TRBV6-1 with TRBJ2-7; possible D gene TRBD1, 6 bases. The germline V gene encodes CDR1 MNHNS and CDR2 SASEGT. This CDR3 has 14 residues. The V end lost 6 bases, the J end lost 3 bases, and 15 bases lay between the germline ends.

The V gene is TRBV3-1 (or the pseudogene TRBV3-2), the J gene TRBJ2-7, with D perhaps TRBD2 (6 bases). V was pared by 0 bases and J by 6 bases, with 15 bases between. The germline V gene encodes CDR1 LGHDT and CDR2 YNNKEL (reference sequence). CDR3 length: 15 residues. In nucleotides, the CDR3 is TGTGCCAGCAGCCAAGATGCGGGGCCGGAGCGCGAGCAGTACTTC. This sequence encodes CASSQDAGPEREQYF.

The chain employs TRBV7-2 and TRBJ1-4, with D unclear. There are 12 residues in the CDR3. Trimming removed 1 base from V and 8 bases from J, with 5 bases in between. Germline V lookup: CDR1 SGHTA, CDR2 FQGNSA. DNA for the CDR3: TGTGCCAGCAGCTTAGACCGGGAAAAACTGTTTTTT. Translation gives CASSLDREKLFF.

V is TRBV5-1 and J is TRBJ1-1; D not resolved. The CDR3 consists of 15 residues. Germline CDR1 reads SGHRS; CDR2 reads YFSETQ. V lost 7 bases and J lost 2, with 18 bases in between. The CDR3 loop reads CASGLREGGNTEAFF. CDR3 DNA: TGCGCCAGCGGCCTCCGGGAGGGAGGAAACACTGAAGCTTTCTTT.

The chain combines TRBV5-1 with TRBJ2-2; 11 bases fit TRBD2. Germline loops: CDR1 SGHRS, CDR2 YFSETQ. The length of the CDR3 is 16 residues. The V segment lost 2 bases and the J segment 5 bases; nucleotides outside the gene matches: 5. As DNA, the CDR3 is TGCGCCAGCAGCTTACTAGCGGGAGATCGAACCGGGGAGCTGTTTTTT. Its protein product is CASSLLAGDRTGELFF.

This clone was recorded once. This chain connects TRBV5-4 to TRBJ2-6, with D uncertain. The V gene lost 4 bases and the J gene lost 0 bases, with 14 bases spanning the gap. Germline values: CDR1 SGHNT, CDR2 YYREEE (reference sequence). The CDR3 has 17 amino acids. In nucleotides, the CDR3 is TGTGCCAGCAGCCCCACCCCGGTTGGCTCTGGGGCCAACGTCCTGACTTTC. This translates into CASSPTPVGSGANVLTF.

This chain uses TRBV9 with TRBJ2-3, with a tentative D call TRBD2 (6 bases). Trimming took 1 base from V and 8 from J, leaving 20 bases between them. Germline CDR1 reads SGDLS; CDR2 reads YYNGEE. This CDR3 is built from 16 residues. CDR3 in DNA: TGTGCCAGCAGCGTATTGGGGGGAGAGGGTCACGGTACGCAGTATTTT. It is translated as CASSVLGGEGHGTQYF.

The genes are TRBV30 and TRBJ1-5; D perhaps matches TRBD1 (5 bases). Per germline, CDR1 GTSNPN and CDR2 SVGIG (reference sequence). The CDR3 runs 16 residues. Trimming took 0 bases from V and 0 from J, leaving 12 bases between them. The chain's CDR3 is CAWSVGARYSNQPQHF. CDR3 in DNA: TGTGCCTGGAGTGTAGGGGCTAGATATAGCAATCAGCCCCAGCATTTT.

V gene TRBV18 combines with J gene TRBJ1-5; no clear D gene. The V gene's germline CDR1 is KGHSH and CDR2 LQKENI. V was pared by 6 bases and J by 0 bases, with 18 bases between. The CDR3 sequence is 17 residues long. The CDR3 DNA is TGTGCCAGCTCTCCAGCCCTTAGGGAGTATAGCAATCAGCCCCAGCATTTT. Its translation is CASSPALREYSNQPQHF.

This chain connects TRBV30 to TRBJ1-2, with 9 bases fitting TRBD1. J was trimmed by 4 bases and V by 3 bases; bases with no gene match: 6. The CDR3 has 14 amino acids. The V gene's germline CDR1 is GTSNPN and CDR2 SVGIG (reference sequence). The CDR3 reads CAWRDRGGPYGYTF. CDR3 nucleotide sequence: TGTGCCTGGAGGGACAGGGGAGGCCCCTATGGCTACACCTTC.

The chain links TRBV11-2 to TRBJ2-5; a possible D gene is TRBD1 (5 bases). Trimming took off 0 bases at V and 5 bases at J, with 19 bases between the two ends. This CDR3 is 17 amino acids long. Germline V gives CDR1 SGHAT, CDR2 FQNNGV. CDR3 residues: CASSLDRVNWGSETQYF. DNA of the CDR3: TGTGCCAGCAGCTTAGACAGGGTTAACTGGGGCTCTGAGACCCAGTACTTC.

The J gene is TRBJ1-1, the V gene TRBV5-1; no firm D call. The CDR3 consists of 14 residues. V was trimmed by 0 bases and J by 2 bases, leaving 8 bases between them. Looked up from germline, CDR1 is SGHRS and CDR2 is YFSETQ. The CDR3: CASSLDTINTEAFF. CDR3 sequence (DNA): TGCGCCAGCAGCTTGGACACAATAAACACTGAAGCTTTCTTT.

This chain joins TRBV10-1 and TRBJ1-5; D not certain. The V and J ends lost 5 bases and 7 bases respectively, with 9 bases between them. This CDR3 is built from 12 residues. Per the germline V gene, CDR1 is WNHNN and CDR2 is SYGVQD (reference sequence). The CDR3 region has the DNA TGCGCCAGCAGTCCTGGGAGACAGCCCCAGCATTTT. This encodes CASSPGRQPQHF.

The rearrangement links TRBV5-1 to TRBJ2-7; tentative D call: TRBD1 (6 bases). Germline loops: CDR1 SGHRS, CDR2 YFSETQ. V gave up 0 bases and J gave up 7 bases, with 14 bases separating them. This CDR3 has 14 amino acids. The CDR3 protein is CASSLDRASREQYF. CDR3 nucleotides: TGCGCCAGCAGCTTGGACAGGGCCTCGCGGGAGCAGTACTTC.

The rearrangement links TRBV2 to TRBJ1-3; D gene unclear. The CDR3 is 16 residues long. CDR1 and CDR2 from the germline V gene are SNHLY and FYNNEI. V lost 5 bases and J 0 bases, leaving 14 bases between the germline ends. CDR3 amino acids: CASSLFQLNSGNTIYF. Here the CDR3 DNA reads TGTGCCAGCAGTTTATTTCAACTGAACTCTGGAAACACCATATATTTT.

This clone was detected once. The chain uses TRBV6-5 and TRBJ2-7, with 9 nucleotides matching TRBD1. The CDR3 sequence is 14 residues long. From germline, CDR1 is MNHEY and CDR2 SVGAGI. V trimming: 7 bases; J trimming: 2 bases; junction bases outside the gene matches: 6. The CDR3, as DNA: TGTGCCAGCACCCCGACAGGGGGTCCCTACGAGCAGTACTTC. This translates into CASTPTGGPYEQYF.

The chain links TRBV29-1 to TRBJ2-3; the match to TRBD2 covers 8 bases. Germline CDR1 reads SQVTM; CDR2 reads ANQGSEA. The CDR3 extends over 14 amino acids. V dropped 4 bases and J dropped 2; count of bases not matched to a gene: 5. The CDR3 DNA follows: TGCAGCGTTGGTACTAGCGGTGCCACAGATACGCAGTATTTT. It encodes CSVGTSGATDTQYF.

The chain has TRBV6-5 and TRBJ2-7; D remains unclear. The germline CDR1 and CDR2 sequences are MNHEY and SVGAGI. There are 13 residues in the CDR3. V was trimmed by 5 bases and J by 1 base, leaving 9 bases between them. CDR3 in DNA: TGTGCCAGCAGTCGCGGCCCGTCCTACGAGCAGTACTTC. This codes for CASSRGPSYEQYF.